Listed below are T cell receptor beta chains from one sample, sequenced in a study of T cell responses to AZD1222 COVID-19 vaccine. The assay was immunoSEQ multiplex PCR, and TCRdb's table has in-frame clones only and misses some. The data show tens of thousands of clones, 75% to 90% seen once. Sequencing was performed on peripheral blood, taken on day 0 of AZD1222 vaccination. The origin of the receptors is an adult in good health. Both conserved end residues are part of each CDR3. D genes are given only for firm matches. Clone size is given for some rows only: seen once, a few or many times, or a class if the clone is expanded.

NA,16,TRBV24-1,TRBJ2-3,NA,TGTGCCACCAGTGGTAGGCCAGGTCGTAGCACAGATACGCAGTATTTT,CATSGRPGRSTDTQYF
NA,11,TRBV2,TRBJ2-2,NA,TGTGCCAGCAGTGACACCGGGGAGCTGTTTTTT,CASSDTGELFF
NA,14,TRBV30,TRBJ1-1,NA,TGTGCCTGGAGAGTCGGTATAGGCTACACTGAAGCTTTCTTT,CAWRVGIGYTEAFF
NA,14,TRBV9,TRBJ1-2,NA,TGTGCCAGCAGCGTAGTGGGTCAGAACTATGGCTACACCTTC,CASSVVGQNYGYTF
NA,14,TRBV23-1,TRBJ1-5,NA,TGCGCCAGCAGTCAAATAAGATGGAATCAGCCCCAGCATTTT,CASSQIRWNQPQHF
TRBD2,14,TRBV29-1,TRBJ2-7,NA,TGCAGCGTTGTTATGGGACTAGCGGACTACGAGCAGTACTTC,CSVVMGLADYEQYF
NA,13,TRBV19,TRBJ2-7,once,TGTGCCAGTAGGGCAGGAGCCACCTACGAGCAGTACTTC,CASRAGATYEQYF
NA,14,TRBV28,TRBJ1-5,NA,TGTGCCAGCAGCAATGGGGGCGGTTTGCAGCCCCAGCATTTT,CASSNGGGLQPQHF
NA,13,TRBV9,TRBJ1-2,NA,TGTGCCAGCAGCGCCAACATAAATGATGGCTACACCTTC,CASSANINDGYTF
NA,13,TRBV7-9,TRBJ1-4,NA,TGTGCCAGCGCGGAGGGGGTTAATGAAAAACTGTTTTTT,CASAEGVNEKLFF
TRBD1,18,TRBV2,TRBJ1-5,NA,TGTGCCAGCAGCAAAAGCGGGACAGGGGAGCTAGGCAATCAGCCCCAGCATTTT,CASSKSGTGELGNQPQHF
NA,14,TRBV7-9,TRBJ2-2,NA,TGTGCCAGCAGCCCGGACGTGGACACCGGGGAGCTGTTTTTT,CASSPDVDTGELFF
NA,14,TRBV6-4,TRBJ2-3,NA,TGTGCCAGCAGTGAAAGGGCAGCCACAGATACGCAGTATTTT,CASSERAATDTQYF
NA,13,TRBV4-1,TRBJ1-5,NA,TGCGCCAGCAGCTCGGACACCGAATCGCCCCAGCATTTT,CASSSDTESPQHF
NA,15,TRBV18,TRBJ2-7,NA,TGTGCCAGCTCACCATCAGCCTCACAAGTCTACGAGCAGTACTTC,CASSPSASQVYEQYF
TRBD1,14,TRBV10-1,TRBJ2-7,NA,TGCGCCAGCAGCCAACAGGGGGCGGGCGACGAGCAGTACTTC,CASSQQGAGDEQYF
TRBD2,18,TRBV18,TRBJ2-3,NA,TGTGCCAGCTCACCGTACCCTAGCGGGGGGTCTAGCACAGATACGCAGTATTTT,CASSPYPSGGSSTDTQYF
TRBD2,15,TRBV24-1,TRBJ2-5,NA,TGTGCCACCAGTGATCCGGGACTAGCGGGAGAGACCCAGTACTTC,CATSDPGLAGETQYF
TRBD1,12,TRBV30,TRBJ1-1,NA,TGTGCCTGGAGTCGTACAGGGGGTGAAGCTTTCTTT,CAWSRTGGEAFF
TRBD2,16,TRBV13,TRBJ2-1,NA,TGTGCCAGCAGCTCACCGGGACTAGCGGCTCTGAATGAGCAGTTCTTC,CASSSPGLAALNEQFF
TRBD2,16,TRBV5-1,TRBJ2-3,NA,TGCGCCAGCAGCAATCTAGCGGGACTTAGCACAGATACGCAGTATTTT,CASSNLAGLSTDTQYF
NA,13,TRBV10-3,TRBJ1-3,NA,TGTGCCACAGTAACTGAGGACGGAAACACCATATATTTT,CATVTEDGNTIYF
TRBD1,15,TRBV18,TRBJ2-1,NA,TGTGCCAGCTCATCGACAGGGGGAGGGAACAATGAGCAGTTCTTC,CASSSTGGGNNEQFF
NA,13,TRBV5-6,TRBJ1-1,NA,TGTGCCAGCAGCTTGACGGTAAACACTGAAGCTTTCTTT,CASSLTVNTEAFF